This TCR beta chain came from a study of siplizumab effects on memory and regulatory T cells. In germline, CDR1 is WSHSY, CDR2 SAAADI. V was pared by 3 bases and J by 4 bases, with 6 bases of the junction left unmatched. CDR3 length: 15 residues. Sequenced by immunoSEQ multiplex PCR; TCRdb stores in-frame clones only, minus some. The sample has roughly 26,000 clones; approximately 80% are singletons. The sequencing input was memory CD4+ T cells sorted from blood. V and J are TRBV10-2 and TRBJ2-5; TRBD2 aligns across 9 bases. The clonotype originates from a human donor in good health. In DNA, the CDR3 is TGCGCCAGCAGTGATTGGGGCGGGAGGGTAGAGACCCAGTACTTC. Its protein is CASSDWGGRVETQYF.